This T cell receptor beta chain was identified during a study of T cell responses to AZD1222 COVID-19 vaccine. Germline V CDR1 and CDR2: SGHTS, YDEGEE. Trimming removed 4 bases from V and 0 bases from J; junction bases left unmatched: 10. The CDR3 totals 19 residues. Notes on the study in general: Vaccine-associated CD4 TCRs ranged over spike, dominating at 160-218 and 743-854. In the spike-specific TCR repertoire, nearly half reportedly target unmutated variant regions. Only after the peak T cell response were repertoires sampled. Donors were chiefly white British, with a greater number of females, and clonal diversity was perhaps underestimated.

Profiled with immunoSEQ multiplex PCR; TCRdb holds only in-frame clones, not every one. The sample shows about 120,000 clones, 90% to 95% of them seen only once. As to this clone: Its target is not known.

The sample here was peripheral blood, taken 28 days after the second AZD1222 dose. This sequence was found in an adult who received the AZD1222 COVID-19 vaccine. V gene TRBV5-8 combines with J gene TRBJ2-2; 12 bases are shared with TRBD1. The CDR3 loop is CASSGTGGAMFANTGELFF. DNA for the CDR3: TGTGCCAGCAGCGGGACAGGGGGCGCAATGTTCGCGAACACCGGGGAGCTGTTTTTT.